A selection of T cell receptor beta chains follows, all from one sample in a study of cytomegalovirus exposure and HLA in healthy donors. Data came from immunoSEQ multiplex PCR; TCRdb stores just in-frame clones and leaves some out. The sample lists about 360,000 clones, about nine tenths occurring once. Sequencing used PBMCs. The receptor set was obtained from a woman under 30 in good health and CMV-seronegative. Each CDR3 is given with its conserved first and last residue. The D gene is left open where the match is weak. The size of a clone is reported for some rows only, either as once, few or many, or as a class for expanded clones.

clone_size: -
j_call: TRBJ1-4
d_call: -
v_call: TRBV7-9
cdr3_aa: CASSPPQGKLFF
cdr3_nt: TGTGCCAGCAGTCCTCCCCAGGGAAAACTGTTTTTT

clone_size: -
j_call: TRBJ2-1
d_call: -
v_call: TRBV19
cdr3_aa: CASSIDERVAGSNEQFF
cdr3_nt: TGTGCCAGTAGTATAGATGAGCGGGTCGCGGGAAGCAATGAGCAGTTCTTC

clone_size: -
j_call: TRBJ1-1
d_call: TRBD1
v_call: TRBV7-2
cdr3_aa: CASSRTGLNPNTEAFF
cdr3_nt: TGTGCCAGCAGCCGGACAGGACTCAACCCGAACACTGAAGCTTTCTTT

clone_size: -
j_call: TRBJ2-6
d_call: -
v_call: TRBV5-1
cdr3_aa: CASSLVGTSRYSGANVLTF
cdr3_nt: TGCGCCAGCAGCTTGGTCGGGACTTCCCGGTACTCTGGGGCCAACGTCCTGACTTTC

clone_size: -
j_call: TRBJ2-7
d_call: TRBD2
v_call: TRBV7-9
cdr3_aa: CASSQGLLYEQYF
cdr3_nt: TGTGCCAGCAGCCAGGGACTACTCTACGAGCAGTACTTC

clone_size: -
j_call: TRBJ2-7
d_call: -
v_call: TRBV7-9
cdr3_aa: CASSLATLDSFYEQYF
cdr3_nt: TGTGCCAGCAGCTTAGCGACCCTGGACAGCTTCTACGAGCAGTACTTC

clone_size: -
j_call: TRBJ1-3
d_call: -
v_call: TRBV6-1
cdr3_aa: CASEYYSGNTIYF
cdr3_nt: TGTGCCAGCGAGTACTATTCTGGAAACACCATATATTTT

clone_size: -
j_call: TRBJ2-7
d_call: -
v_call: TRBV7-8
cdr3_aa: CASSHRAPEGEQYF
cdr3_nt: TGTGCCAGCAGCCACCGGGCCCCCGAGGGCGAGCAGTACTTC

clone_size: -
j_call: TRBJ2-7
d_call: -
v_call: TRBV6-1
cdr3_aa: CAVRSVLYEQYF
cdr3_nt: TGTGCCGTTAGGAGTGTGCTCTACGAGCAGTACTTC

clone_size: -
j_call: TRBJ2-3
d_call: -
v_call: TRBV7-8
cdr3_aa: CASSFSRATDTQYF
cdr3_nt: TGTGCCAGCAGCTTTAGCAGGGCCACAGATACGCAGTATTTT

clone_size: -
j_call: TRBJ2-2
d_call: TRBD2
v_call: TRBV19
cdr3_aa: CASSIAGGNTGELFF
cdr3_nt: TGTGCCAGTAGTATCGCGGGAGGGAACACCGGGGAGCTGTTTTTT

clone_size: -
j_call: TRBJ2-7
d_call: -
v_call: TRBV2
cdr3_aa: CASRPGFYEQYF
cdr3_nt: TGTGCCAGCAGGCCAGGATTCTACGAGCAGTACTTC

clone_size: -
j_call: TRBJ2-3
d_call: -
v_call: TRBV28
cdr3_aa: CASTGGNQENTDTQYF
cdr3_nt: TGTGCCAGCACCGGAGGAAATCAGGAGAACACAGATACGCAGTATTTT

clone_size: once
j_call: TRBJ2-3
d_call: -
v_call: TRBV9
cdr3_aa: CASSRDGGTSQYF
cdr3_nt: TGTGCCAGCAGCCGGGACGGAGGGACTTCGCAGTATTTT

clone_size: -
j_call: TRBJ2-1
d_call: TRBD2
v_call: TRBV9
cdr3_aa: CASSPGLLGAGGVNNEQFF
cdr3_nt: TGTGCCAGCAGCCCCGGTTTATTGGGAGCGGGAGGGGTAAACAATGAGCAGTTCTTC

clone_size: once
j_call: TRBJ1-1
d_call: -
v_call: TRBV6-1
cdr3_aa: CASSERDTEAFF
cdr3_nt: TGTGCCAGCAGTGAACGGGACACTGAAGCTTTCTTT

clone_size: few
j_call: TRBJ2-7
d_call: -
v_call: TRBV28
cdr3_aa: CASSWAGSYEQYF
cdr3_nt: TGTGCCAGCAGTTGGGCGGGTTCCTACGAGCAGTACTTC

clone_size: few
j_call: TRBJ2-5
d_call: TRBD2
v_call: TRBV2
cdr3_aa: CASSRTSGRETQYF
cdr3_nt: TGTGCCAGCAGTCGGACTAGCGGGAGAGAGACCCAGTACTTC

clone_size: -
j_call: TRBJ2-5
d_call: -
v_call: TRBV10-3
cdr3_aa: CAIRENREETQYF
cdr3_nt: TGTGCCATCAGAGAGAACAGGGAAGAGACCCAGTACTTC

clone_size: -
j_call: TRBJ2-7
d_call: TRBD2
v_call: TRBV27
cdr3_aa: CASSFGTSGGFYEQYF
cdr3_nt: TGTGCCAGCAGTTTTGGGACTAGCGGGGGGTTCTACGAGCAGTACTTC

clone_size: once
j_call: TRBJ1-3
d_call: TRBD1
v_call: TRBV7-2
cdr3_aa: CASRQGHVNSGNTIYF
cdr3_nt: TGTGCCTCCCGACAGGGGCACGTCAACTCTGGAAACACCATATATTTT

clone_size: once
j_call: TRBJ2-3
d_call: -
v_call: TRBV2
cdr3_aa: CASVADTQYF
cdr3_nt: TGTGCCAGCGTCGCAGATACGCAGTATTTT

clone_size: -
j_call: TRBJ1-6
d_call: -
v_call: TRBV7-9
cdr3_aa: CASSALGRNSPLHF
cdr3_nt: TGTGCCAGCAGCGCCTTGGGGCGGAATTCACCCCTCCACTTT